A single sample gave rise to the 19 T cell receptor beta chains below, sequenced in a study of CD8 T cells in Susac syndrome. It was with random hexamers that 0.5 to 1 ug RNA was reverse transcribed. TCRdb fed the immunoSEQ multiplex PCR reads into MiXCR, producing one record per CDR3 protein. The sample consists of about 160,000 distinct CDR3 sequences, roughly 94% of them appearing once. Input material: CD4+ T cells from PBMCs. Receptors originate from a human donor with multiple sclerosis.

The CDR3 DNA is TGTGCCAGCAGCCAGTCATTGGGAGCCGCTGAAGCTTTCTTT. It is translated as CASSQSLGAAEAFF. The J gene is TRBJ1-1, the V gene TRBV3-1; D ambiguous. The ends were cut back, 3 bases at V and 6 bases at J, with 14 bases in the middle. This CDR3 is 14 amino acids long. CDR1 and CDR2 (germline): LGHDT, YNNKEL (reference sequence).

V usage is TRBV7-2 and J usage is TRBJ2-1; 8 nucleotides agree with TRBD2. Germline V gene lookup returns CDR1 SGHTA and CDR2 FQGNSA. The V segment lost 3 bases and the J segment 6 bases; nucleotides outside the gene matches: 7. The CDR3 extends over 15 amino acids. The CDR3 DNA reads as TGTGCCAGCAGCTTCGGGTTAGCGGGATCCAATGAGCAGTTCTTC. Its protein is CASSFGLAGSNEQFF.

J is TRBJ2-7 and V is TRBV6-6; the match to TRBD1 covers 9 bases. V gave up 0 bases and J gave up 5 bases; unmatched junction bases: 5. CDR3 length: 15 amino acids. Germline V lookup: CDR1 MNHNY, CDR2 SVGAGI (reference sequence). The CDR3 protein is CASSYSTGQGNEQYF. DNA of the CDR3: TGTGCCAGCAGTTACTCGACGGGACAGGGAAACGAGCAGTACTTC.

The CDR3 loop reads CSVLGARTTSNNEQFF. For the CDR3, the DNA is TGCAGCGTTCTCGGAGCCCGGACTACTAGCAACAATGAGCAGTTCTTC. The V and J genes are TRBV29-1 and TRBJ2-1, with D perhaps matching TRBD2 (6 bases). V was trimmed by 5 bases and J by 5 bases, leaving 22 bases between them. Germline values: CDR1 SQVTM, CDR2 ANQGSEA. CDR3 length: 16 residues.

The chain combines TRBV29-1 with TRBJ1-1; 7 nucleotides match TRBD1. The ends lost 6 bases at V and 5 bases at J; junction bases unmatched: 12. CDR1 is SQVTM and CDR2 is ANQGSEA in the germline V gene. The CDR3 runs 14 residues. For the CDR3, the DNA is TGCAGCGTCCACTTCGAGGGGGCATCAACTGAAGCTTTCTTT. This encodes CSVHFEGASTEAFF.

V and J are TRBV20-1 and TRBJ2-1; 14 bases agree with TRBD2. The germline CDR1 and CDR2 sequences are DFQATT and SNEGSKA (reference sequence). The J segment lost 9 bases and the V segment lost 0 bases, leaving 7 bases of the junction unmatched. The CDR3 totals 16 residues. Here the CDR3 DNA reads TGCAGTGCTAGAGAAGGGGGACTAGCGGGAGTGGCTGAGCAGTTCTTC. Its translation is CSAREGGLAGVAEQFF.

This chain connects TRBV12-3 or TRBV12-4 to TRBJ2-5, with TRBD2 matching 7 bases. The CDR3 sequence is 13 residues long. V gave up 6 bases and J gave up 2 bases; unmatched junction bases: 3. This CDR3 is CASRSGGQETQYF. The CDR3 bases are TGTGCCAGCAGGTCGGGAGGACAAGAGACCCAGTACTTC.

The V and J genes are TRBV18 and TRBJ2-1, with 8 bases aligning to TRBD1. Germline lookup yields CDR1 KGHSH and CDR2 LQKENI. The V segment lost 5 bases and the J segment 9 bases; nucleotides outside the gene matches: 9. The CDR3 spans 14 residues. The CDR3 DNA follows: TGTGCCAGCTCAGAGGGACAGGTGAGGGCTGAGCAGTTCTTC. This encodes CASSEGQVRAEQFF. The variable domain in full, completed from reference TRBV18 and TRBJ2-1, reads NAGVMQNPRHLVRRRGQEARLRCSPMKGHSHVYWYRQLPEEGLKFMVYLQKENIIDESGMPKERFSAEFPKEGPSILRIQQVVRGDSAAYFCASSEGQVRAEQFFGPGTRLTVL.

The sample holds one count of this clonotype. The V call is TRBV3-1, the J call TRBJ2-1; D is uncertain. Germline V lookup: CDR1 LGHDT, CDR2 YNNKEL (reference sequence). The V end was cut by 1 base, the J end by 9 bases, with 25 bases between. The CDR3 length is 18 residues. CDR3 protein: CASSQGGLGNNPSAEQFF. Here the CDR3 DNA reads TGTGCCAGCAGCCAAGGTGGTCTAGGAAATAATCCATCCGCTGAGCAGTTCTTC.

The chain combines TRBV30 with TRBJ2-7, with D perhaps TRBD2 (5 bases). Trimming removed 8 bases at V and 4 bases at J, with 15 bases between. Germline CDR1 GTSNPN, CDR2 SVGIG (reference sequence). The CDR3 consists of 12 residues. The CDR3: CALGTSGYEQYF. Here the CDR3 DNA reads TGTGCCCTGGGCACATCGGGATACGAGCAGTACTTC.

The genes are TRBV20-1 and TRBJ1-1; D is perhaps TRBD1 (5 bases). The germline V gene encodes CDR1 DFQATT and CDR2 SNEGSKA (reference sequence). V shed 4 bases and J shed 0 bases, with 12 bases lying between them. The CDR3 covers 14 residues. In DNA form, the CDR3 reads TGCAGTGCTAATCGACAGATATTGAACACTGAAGCTTTCTTT. Translated: CSANRQILNTEAFF.

The chain joins TRBV7-3 to TRBJ1-1; D might be TRBD1 (5 bases). V lost 8 bases to trimming and J lost 4 bases, with 17 bases between them. This CDR3 contains 14 residues. Germline CDR1 and CDR2: SGHTA and FQGTGA. CDR3 DNA sequence: TGTGCCAGCGGGAACGGGGGTTGGGCCACTGAAGCTTTCTTT. It is translated as CASGNGGWATEAFF.

In this sample, this clonotype turned up once. The rearrangement links TRBV27 to TRBJ2-1; 10 positions match TRBD2. The CDR3 has 14 residues. CDR1 is MNHEY, CDR2 SMNVEV, per germline (reference sequence). V lost 3 bases, J lost 9 bases, and 5 bases stayed unmatched. DNA for the CDR3: TGTGCCAGCAGTTTGGCAGCGGGAGGGATTGAGCAGTTCTTC. Translated: CASSLAAGGIEQFF.

The gene calls are TRBV29-1 and TRBJ2-7, with D uncertain. V was trimmed by 7 bases and J by 3 bases, leaving 19 bases between them. CDR3 length: 14 residues. Germline V lookup: CDR1 SQVTM, CDR2 ANQGSEA. The CDR3 coding sequence is TGCAGCGCCTCCGCCTCTAGTCTCAACTACGAGCAGTACTTC. This gives the protein CSASASSLNYEQYF.

V is TRBV29-1 and J is TRBJ1-1; D is undetermined. The CDR3 loop spans 11 amino acids. CDR1 and CDR2 from the germline V gene are SQVTM and ANQGSEA. V shed 5 bases and J shed 0 bases, with 4 bases lying between them. CDR3 loop: CSVRLNTEAFF. The CDR3, as DNA: TGCAGCGTTCGACTGAACACTGAAGCTTTCTTT.

The V call is TRBV9, the J call TRBJ2-1, with D perhaps matching TRBD2 (6 bases). The V end was cut by 1 base, the J end by 12 bases, with 11 bases between. This CDR3 contains 12 residues. The germline gives CDR1 SGDLS, CDR2 YYNGEE. Here the CDR3 DNA reads TGTGCCAGCAGCGTACTGAGTAGCGGGCAGTTCTTC. Translated: CASSVLSSGQFF.

J is TRBJ1-1 and V is TRBV30; D might be TRBD1 (5 bases). V lost 5 bases and J 0 bases, leaving 7 bases between the germline ends. Per the germline V gene, CDR1 is GTSNPN and CDR2 is SVGIG (reference sequence). The CDR3 is 12 amino acids. As DNA, the CDR3 is TGTGCCTGGGAGGGGATGAACACTGAAGCTTTCTTT. Protein product: CAWEGMNTEAFF.

This rearrangement joins TRBV28 to TRBJ1-1, with D possibly TRBD1 on 6 matching bases. V dropped 8 bases and J dropped 5 bases, with 21 bases sitting between them. The CDR3 has 15 residues. Germline CDR1 MDHEN, CDR2 SYDVKM. This CDR3 is CASQPVGGAYTEAFF. CDR3 in DNA: TGTGCCAGCCAGCCTGTTGGGGGGGCATATACTGAAGCTTTCTTT.

This sequence joins TRBV5-4 and TRBJ2-1; a possible D gene is TRBD2 (7 bases). V shed 3 bases and J shed 2 bases, with 15 bases lying between them. The CDR3 totals 16 residues. CDR1 and CDR2 from the germline V gene are SGHNT and YYREEE (reference sequence). CDR3 coding DNA: TGTGCCAGCAGCTGGGGGCTAGCGGCCGCCTACAATGAGCAGTTCTTC. Protein product: CASSWGLAAAYNEQFF.